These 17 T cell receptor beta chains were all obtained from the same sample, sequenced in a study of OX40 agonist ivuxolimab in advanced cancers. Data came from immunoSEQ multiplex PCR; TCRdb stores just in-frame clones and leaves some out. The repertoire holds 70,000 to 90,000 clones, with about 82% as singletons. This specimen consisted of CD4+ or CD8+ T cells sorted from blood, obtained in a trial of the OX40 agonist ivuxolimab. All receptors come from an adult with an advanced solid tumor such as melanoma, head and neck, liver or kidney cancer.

DNA for the CDR3: TGTGCCAGCAGCCACAGGACAGGGGGCAGAATCTATGGCTACACCTTC. Translated: CASSHRTGGRIYGYTF. The chain carries TRBV5-6 and TRBJ1-2, with 11 bases matching TRBD1. This CDR3 is 16 amino acids long. The J segment lost 4 bases and the V segment lost 4 bases, leaving 9 bases of the junction unmatched. Germline V gene lookup returns CDR1 SGHDT and CDR2 YYEEEE.

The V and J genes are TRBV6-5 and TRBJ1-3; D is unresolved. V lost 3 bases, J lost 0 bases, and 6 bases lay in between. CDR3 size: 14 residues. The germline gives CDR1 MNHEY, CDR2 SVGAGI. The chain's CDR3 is CASSYMGSGNTIYF. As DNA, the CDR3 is TGTGCCAGCAGTTATATGGGCTCTGGAAACACCATATATTTT.

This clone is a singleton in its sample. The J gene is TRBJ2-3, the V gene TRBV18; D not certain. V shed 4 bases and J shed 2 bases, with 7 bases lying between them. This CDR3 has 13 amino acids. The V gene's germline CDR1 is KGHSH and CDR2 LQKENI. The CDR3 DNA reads TGTGCCAGCTCACGGGTCAACACAGATACGCAGTATTTT. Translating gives CASSRVNTDTQYF. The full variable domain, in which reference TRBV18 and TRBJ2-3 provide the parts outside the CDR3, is NAGVMQNPRHLVRRRGQEARLRCSPMKGHSHVYWYRQLPEEGLKFMVYLQKENIIDESGMPKERFSAEFPKEGPSILRIQQVVRGDSAAYFCASSRVNTDTQYFGPGTRLTVL.

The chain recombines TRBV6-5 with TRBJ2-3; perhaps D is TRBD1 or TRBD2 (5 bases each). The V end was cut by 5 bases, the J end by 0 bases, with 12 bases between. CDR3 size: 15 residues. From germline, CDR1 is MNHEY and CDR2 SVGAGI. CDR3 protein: CASSRDPTSTDTQYF. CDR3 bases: TGTGCCAGCAGTCGGGACCCCACTAGCACAGATACGCAGTATTTT.

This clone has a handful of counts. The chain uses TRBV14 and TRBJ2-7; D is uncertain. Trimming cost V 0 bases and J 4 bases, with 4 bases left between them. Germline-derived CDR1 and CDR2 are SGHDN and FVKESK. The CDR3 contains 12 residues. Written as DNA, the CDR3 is TGTGCCAGCAGCCAAGATACGTACGAGCAGTACTTC. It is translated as CASSQDTYEQYF.

This CDR3 is CASSSGTGHATQYF. CDR3 nucleotide sequence: TGTGCCAGCAGCTCCGGGACAGGGCACGCGACCCAGTACTTC. This rearrangement joins TRBV7-3 to TRBJ2-5, with 9 bases that match TRBD1. Trimming took 4 bases from V and 7 from J; bases not matched to a gene: 7. This CDR3 is 14 amino acids long. Germline-derived CDR1 and CDR2 are SGHTA and FQGTGA. The full variable domain, rest sourced from reference TRBV7-3 and TRBJ2-5, is GAGVSQTPSNKVTEKGKYVELRCDPISGHTALYWYRQSLGQGPEFLIYFQGTGAADDSGLPNDRFFAVRPEGSVSTLKIQRTERGDSAVYLCASSSGTGHATQYFGPGTRLLVL.

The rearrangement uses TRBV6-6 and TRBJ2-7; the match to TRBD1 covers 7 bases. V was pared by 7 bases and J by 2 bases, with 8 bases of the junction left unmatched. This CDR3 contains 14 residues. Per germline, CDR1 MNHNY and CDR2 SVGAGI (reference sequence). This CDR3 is CASTSEQGTYEQYF. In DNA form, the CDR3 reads TGTGCCAGCACCTCGGAACAGGGGACCTACGAGCAGTACTTC.

The CDR3, as DNA: TGTGCCAGCAGCGGACGGACAGGGGCCTATGGCTACACCTTC. It is translated as CASSGRTGAYGYTF. V and J are TRBV7-2 and TRBJ1-2; 9 nucleotides agree with TRBD1. CDR3 length equals 14 residues. V dropped 5 bases and J dropped 4; count of bases not matched to a gene: 5. Germline CDR1 reads SGHTA; CDR2 reads FQGNSA.

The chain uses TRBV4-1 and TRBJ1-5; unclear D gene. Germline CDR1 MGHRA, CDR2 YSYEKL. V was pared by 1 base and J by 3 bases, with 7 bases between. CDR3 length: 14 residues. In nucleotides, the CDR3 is TGCGCCAGCAGCCAAGGACAACCCAATCAGCCCCAGCATTTT. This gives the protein CASSQGQPNQPQHF.

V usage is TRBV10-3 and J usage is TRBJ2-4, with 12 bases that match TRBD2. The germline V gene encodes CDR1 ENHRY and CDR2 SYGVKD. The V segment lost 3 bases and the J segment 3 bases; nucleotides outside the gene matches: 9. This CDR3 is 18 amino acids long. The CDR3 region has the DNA TGTGCCATCAGTGAAACCCGACTAGCGGGAGATTTCAAAAACATTCAGTACTTC. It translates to CAISETRLAGDFKNIQYF.

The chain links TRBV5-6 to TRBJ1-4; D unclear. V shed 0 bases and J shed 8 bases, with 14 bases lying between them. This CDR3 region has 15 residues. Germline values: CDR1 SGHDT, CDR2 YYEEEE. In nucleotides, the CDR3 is TGTGCCAGCAGCTTGGGGACCTCGCCAGTGGAAAAACTGTTTTTT. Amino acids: CASSLGTSPVEKLFF.

The CDR3 DNA sequence: TGCGCCAGCAGCTTGGCCTCCTACCCGGGTTTAAATGAAAAACTGTTTTTT. Translating it yields CASSLASYPGLNEKLFF. The chain carries TRBV5-1 and TRBJ1-4; D gene unclear. Trimming stripped 0 bases from V and 5 bases from J, with 17 bases between. The CDR3 totals 17 residues. CDR1 and CDR2 from the germline V gene are SGHRS and YFSETQ.

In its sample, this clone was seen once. CDR3 amino acids: CASSFQGRGGVTGELFF. The CDR3 DNA is TGCGCCAGCAGCTTTCAGGGAAGAGGGGGCGTCACCGGGGAGCTGTTTTTT. The chain links TRBV5-1 to TRBJ2-2; 7 nucleotides agree with TRBD1. J lost 4 bases, V lost 2 bases, and 11 bases had no gene match. Germline V CDR1 and CDR2: SGHRS, YFSETQ. CDR3 length equals 17 residues.

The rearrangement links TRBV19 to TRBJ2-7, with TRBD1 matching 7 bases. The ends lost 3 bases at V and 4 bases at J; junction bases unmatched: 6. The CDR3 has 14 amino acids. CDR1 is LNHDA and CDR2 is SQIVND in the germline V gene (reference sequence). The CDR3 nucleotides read TGTGCCAGTAGTATTGAGAGGGGGCGGTACGAGCAGTACTTC. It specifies CASSIERGRYEQYF.

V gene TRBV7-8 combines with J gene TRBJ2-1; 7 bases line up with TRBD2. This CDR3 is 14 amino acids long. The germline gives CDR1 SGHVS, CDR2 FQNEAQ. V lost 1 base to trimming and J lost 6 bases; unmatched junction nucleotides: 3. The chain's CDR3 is CASSLGLASNEQFF. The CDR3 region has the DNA TGTGCCAGCAGCTTAGGACTAGCTAGCAATGAGCAGTTCTTC.

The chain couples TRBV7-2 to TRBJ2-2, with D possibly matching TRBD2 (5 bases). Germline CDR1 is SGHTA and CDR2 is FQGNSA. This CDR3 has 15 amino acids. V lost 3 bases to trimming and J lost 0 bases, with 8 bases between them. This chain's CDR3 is CASSFSGTNTGELFF. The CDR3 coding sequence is TGTGCCAGCAGCTTTTCGGGGACGAACACCGGGGAGCTGTTTTTT.

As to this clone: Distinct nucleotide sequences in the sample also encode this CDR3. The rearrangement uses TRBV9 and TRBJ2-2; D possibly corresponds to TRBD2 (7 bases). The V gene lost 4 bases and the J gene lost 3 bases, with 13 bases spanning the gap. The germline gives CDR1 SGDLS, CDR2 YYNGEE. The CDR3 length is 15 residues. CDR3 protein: CASSPRGADTGELFF. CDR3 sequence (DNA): TGTGCCAGCAGCCCCCGGGGGGCCGACACCGGGGAGCTGTTTTTT.